The 4 T cell receptor beta chains below come from one sample, sequenced in a study of CD8 T cells in ankylosing spondylitis. Study-wide results and caveats: Blood of patients with ankylosing spondylitis appeared to be characterized by a TCR beta motif of several highly homologous variants.

TCRdb independently ran MiXCR on the 5' RACE reads; one entry per CDR3 protein. The profile shows more than 400,000 distinct CDR3 sequences, about 5.4% of them singletons. Antigens of these TCRs are unknown. Sequencing input: blood, either unsorted or a sorted T cell fraction (not recorded which). The receptors shown here come from a male donor with ankylosing spondylitis.

This clonotype appeared many times. The chain carries TRBV7-9 and TRBJ2-1; D remains ambiguous. Germline V gene lookup returns CDR1 SEHNR and CDR2 FQNEAQ (reference sequence). The CDR3 totals 12 residues. V dropped 4 bases and J dropped 9 bases, with 10 bases sitting between them. CDR3 sequence: CASSSDQGEQFF. CDR3 sequence (DNA): TGTGCCAGCAGCTCGGATCAAGGTGAGCAGTTCTTC.

The table lists this clonotype with many counts. The chain has TRBV7-8 and TRBJ2-7; D may match TRBD1 or TRBD2 (5 bases each). Germline V gene sequence: CDR1 SGHVS, CDR2 FQNEAQ. The CDR3 contains 14 residues. Trimming stripped 5 bases from V and 6 bases from J, with 17 bases between. The CDR3 nucleotides read TGTGCCAGCAGCGGGGACCTTTGGGAACGCGAGCAGTACTTC. Translating it yields CASSGDLWEREQYF.

This clonotype has ten or more counts. This sequence joins TRBV12-3 or TRBV12-4 and TRBJ1-2, with D perhaps matching TRBD1 (5 bases). The CDR3 is 14 residues long. Trimming removed 0 bases from V and 2 bases from J, with 7 bases in between. The CDR3 sequence: CASSLANRNYGYTF. The CDR3 region has the DNA TGTGCCAGCAGTTTAGCCAACAGGAACTATGGCTACACCTTC.

This clonotype was counted ten times or more. The CDR3 DNA reads TGTGCCAGCAGTACAGGGTATTCGCCCCAAGCTTTCTTT. Encoded protein: CASSTGYSPQAFF. The chain uses TRBV28 and TRBJ1-1; a weak D match, TRBD1 (6 bases). CDR1 MDHEN and CDR2 SYDVKM come from the germline V gene. V gave up 5 bases and J gave up 9 bases, with 16 bases separating them. The CDR3 runs to 13 residues.